This is a list of T cell receptor beta chains from one sample in a study of T cell responses to AZD1222 COVID-19 vaccine. TCRdb's table, derived via immunoSEQ multiplex PCR, lists solely in-frame clones and lacks some. The sample records about 140,000 clones, over 75% being singletons. Specimen: peripheral blood, collected on day 0 of AZD1222 vaccination. These receptors were collected from an adult in good health. The CDR3 runs from the conserved cysteine through the conserved F or W. The order of the fields is CDR3 DNA, CDR3 protein, clone size, J gene, V gene, D gene. A D gene is named only where the DNA matches it firmly. Expanded clones are given a class, and other clones once, few, many or no size at all.

DNA: TGTGCCAGTAGTATGACAGGGTGGACCGGGGAGCTGTTTTTT; CDR3: CASSMTGWTGELFF; size: NA; J: TRBJ2-2; V: TRBV19; D: TRBD1
DNA: TGTGCCAGCAGTGAACAGGATACGCAGTATTTT; CDR3: CASSEQDTQYF; size: NA; J: TRBJ2-3; V: TRBV2; D: NA
DNA: TGTGCCACCAGGGCCCTAAGCTCCTACAATGAGCAGTTCTTC; CDR3: CATRALSSYNEQFF; size: NA; J: TRBJ2-1; V: TRBV15; D: NA
DNA: TGTGCCAGCAGCCAAGATTGGCGGACAGGGAACGAGCAGTACTTC; CDR3: CASSQDWRTGNEQYF; size: NA; J: TRBJ2-7; V: TRBV3-1/TRBV3-2; D: TRBD1
DNA: TGTGCCAGTACACTGGGAGGCAATGAGCAGTTCTTC; CDR3: CASTLGGNEQFF; size: NA; J: TRBJ2-1; V: TRBV19; D: NA
DNA: TGTGCCAGCAGCCGGACAGGGGGGGCCTACGAGCAGTACTTC; CDR3: CASSRTGGAYEQYF; size: NA; J: TRBJ2-7; V: TRBV25-1; D: TRBD1
DNA: TGTGCCAGCAGTACAGCGGCGAACAATGAGCAGTTCTTC; CDR3: CASSTAANNEQFF; size: once; J: TRBJ2-1; V: TRBV6-5; D: NA
DNA: TGTGCCAGCAGCGTGACTATTACCTACAATGAGCAGTTCTTC; CDR3: CASSVTITYNEQFF; size: NA; J: TRBJ2-1; V: TRBV9; D: NA
DNA: TGTGCCAGCAGTGAGGTCTACCCGTCGTACGAGCAGTACTTC; CDR3: CASSEVYPSYEQYF; size: NA; J: TRBJ2-7; V: TRBV6-1; D: NA
DNA: TGTGCCAGCAGCCAAGACCGGGACAGTAATCAGCCCCAGCATTTT; CDR3: CASSQDRDSNQPQHF; size: NA; J: TRBJ1-5; V: TRBV3-1/TRBV3-2; D: TRBD1
DNA: TGCGCCAGCAGCTCTAATCAAGAGACCCAGTACTTC; CDR3: CASSSNQETQYF; size: NA; J: TRBJ2-5; V: TRBV5-1; D: NA
DNA: TGTGCCAGCAGCTTACGACAGGGGGCTCCCGGGGCCAACGTCCTGACTTTC; CDR3: CASSLRQGAPGANVLTF; size: NA; J: TRBJ2-6; V: TRBV5-6; D: TRBD1
DNA: TGTGCCAGCAGCTTACGAGGGGGGACTCCTCAGTTCTTC; CDR3: CASSLRGGTPQFF; size: NA; J: TRBJ2-1; V: TRBV11-3; D: NA
DNA: TGTGCCAGCAGTAGGACCTGGGGCAGGGATTCACCCCTCCACTTT; CDR3: CASSRTWGRDSPLHF; size: NA; J: TRBJ1-6; V: TRBV6-5; D: NA
DNA: TGTGCCAGCATCGCCTTCCGACAGGGGGCAAATGGCTACACCTTC; CDR3: CASIAFRQGANGYTF; size: once; J: TRBJ1-2; V: TRBV27; D: TRBD1
DNA: TGTGCCAGCAGCCCCCGGGACAGGGGCCTCAATGAGCAGTTCTTC; CDR3: CASSPRDRGLNEQFF; size: NA; J: TRBJ2-1; V: TRBV7-9; D: TRBD1
DNA: TGTGCCAGCAGTTTCACCGGGACAGGCATTAGTGAGCAGTTCTTC; CDR3: CASSFTGTGISEQFF; size: NA; J: TRBJ2-1; V: TRBV6-5; D: TRBD1
DNA: TGTGCCAGCAGCCTAGTCAGCAATCAGCCCCAGCATTTT; CDR3: CASSLVSNQPQHF; size: NA; J: TRBJ1-5; V: TRBV6-6; D: NA
DNA: TGCGCCAGCAGCGTGGGAGGGGGGGGCGCGAGGAACACTGAAGCTTTCTTT; CDR3: CASSVGGGGARNTEAFF; size: NA; J: TRBJ1-1; V: TRBV5-1; D: NA
DNA: TGTGCCAGCAGCCAAGGATTAGGTCGAGATACGCAGTATTTT; CDR3: CASSQGLGRDTQYF; size: once; J: TRBJ2-3; V: TRBV3-1/TRBV3-2; D: NA